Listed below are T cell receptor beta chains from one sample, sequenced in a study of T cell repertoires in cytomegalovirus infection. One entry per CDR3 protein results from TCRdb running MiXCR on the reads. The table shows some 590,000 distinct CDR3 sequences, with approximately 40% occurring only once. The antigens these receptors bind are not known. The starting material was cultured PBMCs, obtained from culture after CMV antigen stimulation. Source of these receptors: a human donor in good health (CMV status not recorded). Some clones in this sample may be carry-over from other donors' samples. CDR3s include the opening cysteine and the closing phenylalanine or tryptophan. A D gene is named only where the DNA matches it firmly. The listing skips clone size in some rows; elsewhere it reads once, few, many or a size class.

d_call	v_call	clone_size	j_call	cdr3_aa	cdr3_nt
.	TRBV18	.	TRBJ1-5	CASSPREGLGQPQHF	TGTGCCAGCTCACCACGCGAGGGGCTGGGTCAGCCCCAGCATTTT
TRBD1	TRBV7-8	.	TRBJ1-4	CASSLADRVREKLFF	TGTGCCAGCAGCTTAGCGGACAGGGTGCGAGAAAAACTGTTTTTT
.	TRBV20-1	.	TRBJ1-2	CSARDRGNYGYTF	TGCAGTGCTAGAGATCGGGGGAACTATGGCTACACCTTC
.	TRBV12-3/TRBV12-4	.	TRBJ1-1	CASTLWTEAFF	TGTGCCAGCACCCTGTGGACTGAAGCTTTCTTT
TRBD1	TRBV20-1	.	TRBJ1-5	CSAKPGTGNQPQHF	TGCAGTGCGAAACCCGGGACAGGGAATCAGCCCCAGCATTTT
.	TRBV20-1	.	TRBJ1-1	CSARAGGGLNTEAFF	TGCAGTGCTAGAGCGGGCGGGGGCCTGAACACTGAAGCTTTCTTT
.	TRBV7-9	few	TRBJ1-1	CASSPAPHYGAFF	TGTGCCAGCAGCCCGGCTCCACATTACGGAGCTTTCTTT
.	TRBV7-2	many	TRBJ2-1	CASSLATRVNEQFF	TGTGCCAGCAGCTTAGCGACTAGAGTCAATGAGCAGTTCTTC
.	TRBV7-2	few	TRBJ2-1	CASSLGVGANEQFF	TGTGCCAGCAGCTTAGGCGTAGGGGCCAATGAGCAGTTCTTC
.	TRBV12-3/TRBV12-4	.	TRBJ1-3	CASSQEGLGNTIYF	TGTGCCAGCAGTCAAGAGGGGCTTGGAAACACCATATATTTT
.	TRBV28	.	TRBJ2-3	CASSLVASADTQYF	TGTGCCAGCAGTTTGGTGGCGTCCGCAGATACGCAGTATTTT
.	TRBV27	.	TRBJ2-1	CASSLSWNSYNEQFF	TGTGCCAGCAGTTTATCGTGGAACAGCTACAATGAGCAGTTCTTC
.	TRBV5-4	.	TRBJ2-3	CASSMPRTDTQYF	TGTGCCAGCAGCATGCCGAGGACAGATACGCAGTATTTT
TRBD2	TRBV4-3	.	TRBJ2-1	CASSPTSGVAQTVRQFF	TGCGCCAGCAGCCCGACTAGCGGGGTTGCCCAAACTGTCCGGCAGTTCTTC
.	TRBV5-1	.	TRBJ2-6	CASSVVLTSGANVLTF	TGCGCCAGCAGCGTGGTCTTAACTTCTGGGGCCAACGTCCTGACTTTC
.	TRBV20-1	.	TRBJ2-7	CSAREDRTGYEQYF	TGCAGTGCTAGAGAGGACCGTACGGGCTACGAGCAGTACTTC